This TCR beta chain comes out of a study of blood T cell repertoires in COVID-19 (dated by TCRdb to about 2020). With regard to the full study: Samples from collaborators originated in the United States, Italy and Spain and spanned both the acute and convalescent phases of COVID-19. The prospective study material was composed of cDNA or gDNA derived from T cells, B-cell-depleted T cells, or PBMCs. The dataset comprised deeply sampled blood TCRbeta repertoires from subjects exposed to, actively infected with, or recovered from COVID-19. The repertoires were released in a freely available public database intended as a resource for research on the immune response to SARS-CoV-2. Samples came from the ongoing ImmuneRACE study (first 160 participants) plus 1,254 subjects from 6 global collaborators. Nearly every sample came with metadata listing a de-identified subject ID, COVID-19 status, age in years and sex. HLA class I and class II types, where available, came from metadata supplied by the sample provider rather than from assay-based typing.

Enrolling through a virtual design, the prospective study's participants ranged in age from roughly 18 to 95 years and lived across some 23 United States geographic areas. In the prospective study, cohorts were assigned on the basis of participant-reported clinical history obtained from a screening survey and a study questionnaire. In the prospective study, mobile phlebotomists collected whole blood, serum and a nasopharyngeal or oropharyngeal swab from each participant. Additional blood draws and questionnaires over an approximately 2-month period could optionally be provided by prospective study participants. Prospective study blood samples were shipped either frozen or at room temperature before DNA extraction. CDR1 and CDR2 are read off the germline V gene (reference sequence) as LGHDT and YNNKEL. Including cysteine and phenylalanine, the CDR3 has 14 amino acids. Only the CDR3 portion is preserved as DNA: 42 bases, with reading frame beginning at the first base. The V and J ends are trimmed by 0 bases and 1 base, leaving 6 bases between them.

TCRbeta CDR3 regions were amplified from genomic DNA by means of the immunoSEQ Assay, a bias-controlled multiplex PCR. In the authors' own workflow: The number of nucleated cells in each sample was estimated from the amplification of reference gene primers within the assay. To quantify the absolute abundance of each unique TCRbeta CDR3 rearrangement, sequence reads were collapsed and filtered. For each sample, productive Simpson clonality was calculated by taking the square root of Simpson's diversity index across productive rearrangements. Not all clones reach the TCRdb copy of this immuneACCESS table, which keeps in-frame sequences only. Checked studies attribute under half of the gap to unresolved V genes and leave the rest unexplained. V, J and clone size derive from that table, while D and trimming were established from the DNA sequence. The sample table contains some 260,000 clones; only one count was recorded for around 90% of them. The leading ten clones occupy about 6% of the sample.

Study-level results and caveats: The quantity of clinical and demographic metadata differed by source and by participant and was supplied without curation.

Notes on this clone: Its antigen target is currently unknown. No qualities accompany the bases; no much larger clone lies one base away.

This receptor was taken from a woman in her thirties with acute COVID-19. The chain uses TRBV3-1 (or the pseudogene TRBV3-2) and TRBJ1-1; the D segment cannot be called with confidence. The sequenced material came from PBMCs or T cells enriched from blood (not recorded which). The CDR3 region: CASSQDGGNTEAFF. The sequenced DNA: TGTGCCAGCAGCCAAGATGGAGGGAACACTGAAGCTTTCTTT.